Listed below are T cell receptor beta chains from one sample, sequenced in a study of human T cells and chemical hapten exposure. Each CDR3 protein gets one entry after TCRdb re-called the RACE reads with MiXCR. The sample records some 71,000 distinct CDR3 sequences, around 10% being singletons. The input for sequencing was whole blood, taken in connection with sensitization to the hapten diphenylcyclopropenone (DPC). Receptors were obtained from a woman between 50 and 59 years old with alopecia areata. Some clones in this sample may be carry-over from other donors' samples. Both conserved end residues are part of each CDR3. D genes are given only for firm matches. Expanded clones are given a class, and other clones once, few, many or no size at all.

d_call j_call v_call clone_size cdr3_nt cdr3_aa
NA TRBJ1-6 TRBV4-3 few TGCGCCAGCGCACTCAGCTCCTATAATTCACCCCTCCACTTT CASALSSYNSPLHF
NA TRBJ2-7 TRBV9 few TGTGCCAGCAGCGTAACGGGCGGTGAAGCCTACGAGCAGTACTTC CASSVTGGEAYEQYF
TRBD1 TRBJ2-5 TRBV7-2 many TGTGCCAGCAGCCCCGAGGGACAGAATCAAGAGACCCAGTACTTC CASSPEGQNQETQYF
NA TRBJ2-3 TRBV18 few TGTGCCAGCTCACCACGATTGACAGGAGACACAGATACGCAGTATTTT CASSPRLTGDTDTQYF
TRBD1 TRBJ2-5 TRBV7-2 many TGTGCCAGCAGCCCAGGGGGCGCGGTCCGAGAGACCCAGTACTTC CASSPGGAVRETQYF
NA TRBJ2-5 TRBV7-6 few TGTGCCAGCAGCCCTACAGTGAGGACAGCCCAAGAGACCCAGTACTTC CASSPTVRTAQETQYF
NA TRBJ1-2 TRBV7-9 many TGTGCCAGCAGCTCAGAGGGACCGAATGGCTACACCTTC CASSSEGPNGYTF
TRBD1 TRBJ2-1 TRBV6-5 many TGTGCCAGCAGGCCGACAGGGGGCACCCCCGGCCTCTACAATGAGCAGTTCTTC CASRPTGGTPGLYNEQFF
TRBD1 TRBJ1-5 TRBV18 few TGTGCCAGCTCACCACGGCGACAGGGCGATCAGCCCCAGCATTTT CASSPRRQGDQPQHF
NA TRBJ1-5 TRBV12-3/TRBV12-4 few TGTGCCAGCAGTCCTCAGGGTCCGGCGGTTCAGCCCCAGCATTTT CASSPQGPAVQPQHF
NA TRBJ1-4 TRBV20-1 NA TGCAGTGCTACACAGGCTCTGGGGAATGAAAAACTGTTTTTT CSATQALGNEKLFF
TRBD1 TRBJ2-5 TRBV5-4 many TGTGCCAGCAGCTTTAGGACAGGGACAACCCAAGAGACCCAGTACTTC CASSFRTGTTQETQYF
NA TRBJ2-2 TRBV12-3/TRBV12-4 many TGTGCCAGCAGTTTATGGGGGTACACCGGGGAGCTGTTTTTT CASSLWGYTGELFF
NA TRBJ2-2 TRBV6-2/TRBV6-3 many TGTGCCAGCAGGAGACAGGCTAAGAACACCGGGGAGCTGTTTTTT CASRRQAKNTGELFF
TRBD1 TRBJ1-2 TRBV20-1 many TGCGGGCAGGGGGGCAGCAACTATGGCTACACCTTC CGQGGSNYGYTF
NA TRBJ2-1 TRBV6-1 many TGTGCCAGCAGTGAATTGGGGGGCTCCTACAATGAGCAGTTCTTC CASSELGGSYNEQFF